The next 16 T cell receptor beta chains were all read from a single sample in a study of long-term antiretroviral therapy in people with HIV. Runs used v3.0 of the immunoSEQ assay and were done at survey level. This table comes from immunoSEQ multiplex PCR, and its TCRdb copy is limited to in-frame clones, with some not included. The sample has over 30,000 clones, roughly 79% seen once. The input for sequencing was unsorted PBMCs, taken 3.1 years after starting antiretroviral therapy. Receptors originate from a woman in her forties or fifties with HIV.

V is TRBV11-2 and J is TRBJ2-2; a weak D match, TRBD1 (7 bases). This CDR3 comprises 14 residues. Between the trimmed V and J ends, which lost 5 bases and 7 bases, there was a span of 14 bases. Germline V gene sequence: CDR1 SGHAT, CDR2 FQNNGV. CDR3 sequence reads: CASSMNRGGGELFF. The CDR3 bases are TGTGCCAGCAGCATGAACAGGGGAGGCGGGGAGCTGTTTTTT.

This clone appeared a single time. The chain joins TRBV14 to TRBJ1-4, with 7 nucleotides matching TRBD1. The CDR3 sequence is 16 residues long. In germline, CDR1 is SGHDN, CDR2 FVKESK. V was clipped by 3 bases and J by 4 bases; unmatched bases: 8. CDR3 nucleotides: TGTGCCAGCAGCCATCCTCTCGGGACAGTTAATGAAAAACTGTTTTTT. It encodes CASSHPLGTVNEKLFF.

A single count supports this clone. The chain joins TRBV6-5 to TRBJ2-2; tentatively, D is TRBD2 (5 bases). V was cut by 7 bases and J by 7 bases, with 16 bases left in between. This CDR3 contains 14 residues. Germline V gene sequence: CDR1 MNHEY, CDR2 SVGAGI. The CDR3 DNA reads TGTGCCAGCACGCGTGTTGAGGGAAGCGGGGAGCTGTTTTTT. Translation gives CASTRVEGSGELFF.

The chain uses TRBV7-3 and TRBJ1-1; 9 nucleotides align to TRBD1. The CDR3 is 14 amino acids. J was trimmed by 8 bases and V by 1 base; bases with no gene match: 5. In germline, CDR1 is SGHTA, CDR2 FQGTGA. Here the CDR3 DNA reads TGTGCCAGCAGCTTAATTCCAGGACAGGGGGAAGCTTTCTTT. As protein: CASSLIPGQGEAFF.

This clone came up a few times. This rearrangement joins TRBV4-1 to TRBJ2-7, with D unclear. The CDR3 runs 13 residues. Germline CDR1 reads MGHRA; CDR2 reads YSYEKL. Trimming removed 0 bases from V and 3 bases from J, with 6 bases in between. The CDR3, as DNA: TGCGCCAGCAGCCAAGATGGCTTCTACGAGCAGTACTTC. This gives the protein CASSQDGFYEQYF.

The chain links TRBV6-5 to TRBJ1-2, with TRBD1 as a possible D gene (5 bases). Trimming pared 0 bases from V and 1 base from J, leaving 9 bases between. The CDR3 is 15 residues long. In germline, CDR1 is MNHEY, CDR2 SVGAGI. CDR3 nucleotide sequence: TGTGCCAGCAGTTACTCGCGGGGACTTAACTATGGCTACACCTTC. Protein sequence: CASSYSRGLNYGYTF.

The chain recombines TRBV13 with TRBJ2-1; D possibly corresponds to TRBD2 (5 bases). The CDR3 has 12 residues. In germline, CDR1 is PRHDT, CDR2 FYEKMQ (reference sequence). The V end lost 0 bases, the J end lost 10 bases, and 7 bases lay between the germline ends. The CDR3 DNA reads TGTGCCAGCAGCTTAGGGACGGGGGAGCAGTTCTTC. Translating gives CASSLGTGEQFF.

The chain joins TRBV15 to TRBJ2-5, with 7 nucleotides matching TRBD2. From germline, CDR1 is LNHNV and CDR2 YYDKDF (reference sequence). The V segment lost 0 bases and the J segment 4 bases; nucleotides outside the gene matches: 5. CDR3 size: 15 residues. The CDR3 DNA sequence: TGTGCCACCAGCAGAGATTTGAGCGGGGTAGAGACCCAGTACTTC. It is translated as CATSRDLSGVETQYF.

This clone was found once. This rearrangement joins TRBV6-1 to TRBJ1-5; D is possibly TRBD1 (6 bases). CDR1 is MNHNS, CDR2 SASEGT, per germline. V shed 2 bases and J shed 6 bases, with 14 bases lying between them. CDR3 length: 15 amino acids. The CDR3 protein is CASSEFWGAAQPQHF. DNA for the CDR3: TGTGCCAGCAGTGAATTTTGGGGGGCTGCTCAGCCCCAGCATTTT.

The chain uses TRBV19 and TRBJ2-2; D is uncertain. CDR1 and CDR2 (germline): LNHDA, SQIVND (reference sequence). This CDR3 is built from 14 residues. Trimming shortened V by 6 bases and J by 3 bases, and 11 bases separated the two germline ends. DNA of the CDR3: TGTGCCAGTAGGGGTTTGGGGTACACCGGGGAGCTGTTTTTT. This codes for CASRGLGYTGELFF. Variable domain in full (rest from reference TRBV19 and TRBJ2-2): DGGITQSPKYLFRKEGQNVTLSCEQNLNHDAMYWYRQDPGQGLRLIYYSQIVNDFQKGDIAEGYSVSREKKESFPLTVTSAQKNPTAFYLCASRGLGYTGELFFGEGSRLTVL.

CDR3 DNA sequence: TGTGCCAGCAGCCCATCGGACGGCTCCTATAATTCACCCCTCCACTTT. This gives the protein CASSPSDGSYNSPLHF. The J gene is TRBJ1-6, the V gene TRBV9; D unclear. This CDR3 has 16 amino acids. Looked up from germline, CDR1 is SGDLS and CDR2 is YYNGEE. Trimming removed 4 bases from V and 0 bases from J, with 11 bases in between.

The chain uses TRBV6-1 and TRBJ2-7; perhaps TRBD2 as D (7 bases). V was shortened by 10 bases and J by 4 bases, with 17 bases between the two germline ends. This CDR3 has 13 residues. The V gene's germline CDR1 is MNHNS and CDR2 SASEGT. CDR3 loop: CATQRGGLYEQYV. CDR3 nucleotide sequence: TGTGCCACCCAGAGGGGGGGGCTTTACGAGCAGTACGTC.

In DNA, the CDR3 is TGTGCCAGCAAACTGACATTTCCGACTAATGAAAAACTGTTTTTT. As protein: CASKLTFPTNEKLFF. This chain uses TRBV2 with TRBJ1-4; D unclear. CDR1 and CDR2 (germline): SNHLY, FYNNEI. There are 15 residues in the CDR3. V was clipped by 7 bases and J by 2 bases, with 14 bases between them. Complete variable domain (other parts from reference TRBV2 and TRBJ1-4): EPEVTQTPSHQVTQMGQEVILRCVPISNHLYFYWYRQILGQKVEFLVSFYNNEISEKSEIFDDQFSVERPDGSNFTLKIRSTKLEDSAMYFCASKLTFPTNEKLFFGSGTQLSVL.

This rearrangement joins TRBV10-3 to TRBJ2-7; D possibly corresponds to TRBD1 (6 bases). This CDR3 comprises 11 residues. Trimming removed 8 bases from V and 2 bases from J, with 7 bases in between. Germline V lookup: CDR1 ENHRY, CDR2 SYGVKD. The CDR3 nucleotides are TGTGCCATCGGGGGCGCCTACGAGCAGTACTTC. It is translated as CAIGGAYEQYF.

The V and J genes are TRBV9 and TRBJ1-6; 7 positions agree with TRBD1. The germline gives CDR1 SGDLS, CDR2 YYNGEE. The CDR3 is 17 residues long. V gave up 4 bases and J gave up 7 bases; unmatched junction bases: 14. The CDR3 spells CASSQTPGQAPNSPLHF. The CDR3 bases are TGTGCCAGCAGCCAAACCCCAGGACAGGCCCCCAATTCACCCCTCCACTTT.

CDR3 sequence: CSVLETGSNQPQHF. The CDR3 DNA sequence: TGCAGCGTTCTCGAGACAGGGTCCAATCAGCCCCAGCATTTT. The chain joins TRBV29-1 to TRBJ1-5; 7 bases fit TRBD1. In germline, CDR1 is SQVTM, CDR2 ANQGSEA. This CDR3 spans 14 amino acids. The V gene end was trimmed by 5 bases and the J gene end by 3 bases; junction bases not matched to a gene: 7.